This TCR beta chain originates from a study of blood T cell repertoires in COVID-19. The length of the CDR3 is 11 residues. V shed 6 bases and J 11 bases; nucleotides not matched to a gene: 6. Per germline, CDR1 DFQATT and CDR2 SNEGSKA (reference sequence). TCRdb keeps only in-frame clones here, not all; method: immunoSEQ multiplex PCR. The sample shows some 200,000 clones, almost 85% of them seen only once. The rearrangement uses TRBV20-1 and TRBJ2-3; TRBD2 matches at 9 bases. Sequenced sample: peripheral blood. The TCR sequence derives from a woman aged 50 to 60 with active or convalescent COVID-19. The CDR3 sequence is CSAGDSGGQYF. As DNA, the CDR3 is TGCAGTGCCGGAGATAGCGGGGGGCAGTATTTT.